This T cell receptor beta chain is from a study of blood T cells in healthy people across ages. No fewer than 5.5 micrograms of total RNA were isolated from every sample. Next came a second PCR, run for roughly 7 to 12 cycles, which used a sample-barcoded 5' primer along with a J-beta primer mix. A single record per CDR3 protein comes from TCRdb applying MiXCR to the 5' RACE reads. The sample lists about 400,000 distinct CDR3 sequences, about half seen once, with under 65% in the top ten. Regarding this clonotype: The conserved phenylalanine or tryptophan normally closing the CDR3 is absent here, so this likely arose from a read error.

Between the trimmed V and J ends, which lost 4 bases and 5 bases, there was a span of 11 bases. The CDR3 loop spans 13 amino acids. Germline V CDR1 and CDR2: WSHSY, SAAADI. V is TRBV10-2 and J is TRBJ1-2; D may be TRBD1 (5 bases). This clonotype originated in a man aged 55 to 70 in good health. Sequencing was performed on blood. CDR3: CASSGGQVYGYTV. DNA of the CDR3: TGCGCCAGCAGTGGCGGACAAGTATATGGCTACACCGTC.